Listed here are 2 T cell receptor beta chains from one sample, sequenced in a study of T cell responses to AZD1222 COVID-19 vaccine. The repertoire was sequenced with immunoSEQ multiplex PCR; TCRdb's copy has only in-frame clones and lacks some. This sample carries about 42,000 clones, around 88% of them seen once, and the ten largest clones take around 25%. The specimen comprised peripheral blood, sampled 28 days after the second AZD1222 dose. The source of these receptors is an adult who received the AZD1222 COVID-19 vaccine.

This clone was picked up one time. This chain connects TRBV6-1 to TRBJ1-5; possible D gene TRBD1, 6 bases. The V and J ends lost 0 bases and 7 bases respectively, with 16 bases between them. This CDR3 has 16 amino acids. The germline V gene encodes CDR1 MNHNS and CDR2 SASEGT. The CDR3: CASSEARGQLRQPQHF. In DNA, the CDR3 is TGTGCCAGCAGTGAAGCTCGAGGACAGTTGCGGCAGCCCCAGCATTTT.

The V and J genes are TRBV6-4 and TRBJ2-1; TRBD1 agrees at 8 bases. Losses at the gene ends were 1 base for V and 6 bases for J; bases not matched to a gene: 14. Germline CDR1 is MRHNA and CDR2 is SNTAGT. The CDR3 has 18 amino acids. The CDR3: CASSDFLLTGELSNEQFF. The DNA of the CDR3 is TGTGCCAGCAGTGACTTCCTCTTGACAGGGGAGTTAAGCAATGAGCAGTTCTTC.